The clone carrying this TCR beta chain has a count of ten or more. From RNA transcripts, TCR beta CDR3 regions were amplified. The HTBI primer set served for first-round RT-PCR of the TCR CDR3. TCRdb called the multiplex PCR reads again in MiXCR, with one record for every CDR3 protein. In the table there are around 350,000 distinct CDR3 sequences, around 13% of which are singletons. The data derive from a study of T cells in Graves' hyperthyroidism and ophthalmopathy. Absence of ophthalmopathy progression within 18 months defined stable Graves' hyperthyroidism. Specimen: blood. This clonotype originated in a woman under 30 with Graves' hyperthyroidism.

The CDR3 bases are TGCAGTGCCAAACTTCGCGGGGGTCTCAGCGTGGGGGGGACCCAGTACTTC. It encodes CSAKLRGGLSVGGTQYF. The chain combines TRBV20-1 with TRBJ2-5; 7 nucleotides line up with TRBD2. The V and J ends lost 6 bases and 7 bases, in that order; junction bases with no gene match: 23. Per germline, CDR1 DFQATT and CDR2 SNEGSKA (reference sequence). The CDR3 has 17 residues.